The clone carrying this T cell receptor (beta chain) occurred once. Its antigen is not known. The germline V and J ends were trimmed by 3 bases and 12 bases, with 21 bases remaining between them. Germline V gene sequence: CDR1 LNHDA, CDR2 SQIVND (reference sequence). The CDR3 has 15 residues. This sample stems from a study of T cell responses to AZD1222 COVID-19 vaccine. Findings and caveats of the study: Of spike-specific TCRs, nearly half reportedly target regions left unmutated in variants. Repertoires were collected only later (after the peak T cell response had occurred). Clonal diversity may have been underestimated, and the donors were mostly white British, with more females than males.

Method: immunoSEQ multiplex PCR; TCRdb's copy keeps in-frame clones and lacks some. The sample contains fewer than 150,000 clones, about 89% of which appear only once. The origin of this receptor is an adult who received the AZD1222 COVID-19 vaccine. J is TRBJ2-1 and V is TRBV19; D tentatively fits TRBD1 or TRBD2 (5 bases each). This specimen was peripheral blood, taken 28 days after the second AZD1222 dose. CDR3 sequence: CASSMIGAGVIVQFF. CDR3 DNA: TGTGCCAGTAGTATGATCGGGGCTGGGGTTATCGTGCAGTTCTTC.